This T cell receptor beta chain was sequenced during a study of blood T cell repertoires in COVID-19. In regard to this clone: The same CDR3 arises from other DNA sequences in this sample as well.

Sequenced by immunoSEQ multiplex PCR; TCRdb stores in-frame clones only, minus some. The table lists 350,000 to 400,000 clones, roughly nine tenths of them singletons. This TCR derives from a woman aged 40 to 50 who had been exposed to COVID-19. Sequencing was done on a sample of PBMCs or T cells enriched from blood (not recorded which).

CDR3 nucleotides: TGCGCCAGCAGCCCGGGGGGTCTGGGGACCGGGGAGCTGTTTTTT. Translating it yields CASSPGGLGTGELFF. V and J are TRBV5-1 and TRBJ2-2, with TRBD2 matching 7 bases. CDR1 is SGHRS and CDR2 is YFSETQ in the germline V gene. CDR3 length: 15 amino acids. V shed 4 bases and J 5 bases; nucleotides not matched to a gene: 8.